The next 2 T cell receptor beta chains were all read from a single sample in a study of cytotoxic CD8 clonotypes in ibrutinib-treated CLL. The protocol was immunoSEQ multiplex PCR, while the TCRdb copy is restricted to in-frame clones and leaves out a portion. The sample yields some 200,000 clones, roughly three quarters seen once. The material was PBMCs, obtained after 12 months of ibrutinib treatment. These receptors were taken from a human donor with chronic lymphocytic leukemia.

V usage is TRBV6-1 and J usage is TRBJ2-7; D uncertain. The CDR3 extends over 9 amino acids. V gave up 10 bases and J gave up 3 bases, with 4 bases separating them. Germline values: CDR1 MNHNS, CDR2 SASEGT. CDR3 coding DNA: TGTGCCACCGACTACGAGCAGTACTTC. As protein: CATDYEQYF.

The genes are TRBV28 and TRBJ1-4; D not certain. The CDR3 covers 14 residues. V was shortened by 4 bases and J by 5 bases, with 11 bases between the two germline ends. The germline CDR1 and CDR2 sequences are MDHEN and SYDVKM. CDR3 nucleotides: TGTGCCAGCAGTTCCCCGGCAGAGAATGAAAAACTGTTTTTT. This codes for CASSSPAENEKLFF.